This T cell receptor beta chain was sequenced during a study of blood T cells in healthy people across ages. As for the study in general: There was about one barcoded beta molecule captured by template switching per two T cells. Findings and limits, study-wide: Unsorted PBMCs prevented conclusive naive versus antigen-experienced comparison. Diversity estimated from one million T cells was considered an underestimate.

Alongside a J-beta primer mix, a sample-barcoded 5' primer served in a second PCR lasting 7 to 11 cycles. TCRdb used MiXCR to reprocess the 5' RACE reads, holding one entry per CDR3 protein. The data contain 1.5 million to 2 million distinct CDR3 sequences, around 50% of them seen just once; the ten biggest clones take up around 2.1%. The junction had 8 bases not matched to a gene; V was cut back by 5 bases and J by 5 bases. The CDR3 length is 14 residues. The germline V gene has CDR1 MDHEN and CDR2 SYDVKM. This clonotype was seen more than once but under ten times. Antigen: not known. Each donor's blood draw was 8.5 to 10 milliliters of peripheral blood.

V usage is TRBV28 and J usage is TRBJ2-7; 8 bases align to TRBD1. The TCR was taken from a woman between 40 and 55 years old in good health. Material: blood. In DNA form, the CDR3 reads TGTGCCAGCAGTCACAGGGACAGGAGCGACGAGCAGTACTTC. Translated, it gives CASSHRDRSDEQYF.